This entry features one T cell receptor (beta chain) sequence. The data were taken from a study of shared T cell receptors in the human thymus. Germline V gene data show CDR1 as SGHDT and CDR2 as YYEEEE. Trimming left V 3 bases short and J 6 bases short, with 9 bases between. This CDR3 contains 13 residues. Only in-frame clones appear in the TCRdb table, and some are missing; sequencing was by immunoSEQ multiplex PCR. Of hundreds of thousands of clones listed, approximately 83% are singletons. These same records also appear under a second study, on human thymus T cells. That source adds: Resected material from corrective heart surgery provided the thymus tissue analysed.

The rearrangement uses TRBV5-6 and TRBJ2-2; maybe TRBD1 (5 bases). The receptor comes from a girl younger than two with a congenital heart defect. Material: thymocytes. Here the CDR3 DNA reads TGTGCCAGCAGCTCCAGGGTCCCCGGGGAGCTGTTTTTT. Translation: CASSSRVPGELFF.